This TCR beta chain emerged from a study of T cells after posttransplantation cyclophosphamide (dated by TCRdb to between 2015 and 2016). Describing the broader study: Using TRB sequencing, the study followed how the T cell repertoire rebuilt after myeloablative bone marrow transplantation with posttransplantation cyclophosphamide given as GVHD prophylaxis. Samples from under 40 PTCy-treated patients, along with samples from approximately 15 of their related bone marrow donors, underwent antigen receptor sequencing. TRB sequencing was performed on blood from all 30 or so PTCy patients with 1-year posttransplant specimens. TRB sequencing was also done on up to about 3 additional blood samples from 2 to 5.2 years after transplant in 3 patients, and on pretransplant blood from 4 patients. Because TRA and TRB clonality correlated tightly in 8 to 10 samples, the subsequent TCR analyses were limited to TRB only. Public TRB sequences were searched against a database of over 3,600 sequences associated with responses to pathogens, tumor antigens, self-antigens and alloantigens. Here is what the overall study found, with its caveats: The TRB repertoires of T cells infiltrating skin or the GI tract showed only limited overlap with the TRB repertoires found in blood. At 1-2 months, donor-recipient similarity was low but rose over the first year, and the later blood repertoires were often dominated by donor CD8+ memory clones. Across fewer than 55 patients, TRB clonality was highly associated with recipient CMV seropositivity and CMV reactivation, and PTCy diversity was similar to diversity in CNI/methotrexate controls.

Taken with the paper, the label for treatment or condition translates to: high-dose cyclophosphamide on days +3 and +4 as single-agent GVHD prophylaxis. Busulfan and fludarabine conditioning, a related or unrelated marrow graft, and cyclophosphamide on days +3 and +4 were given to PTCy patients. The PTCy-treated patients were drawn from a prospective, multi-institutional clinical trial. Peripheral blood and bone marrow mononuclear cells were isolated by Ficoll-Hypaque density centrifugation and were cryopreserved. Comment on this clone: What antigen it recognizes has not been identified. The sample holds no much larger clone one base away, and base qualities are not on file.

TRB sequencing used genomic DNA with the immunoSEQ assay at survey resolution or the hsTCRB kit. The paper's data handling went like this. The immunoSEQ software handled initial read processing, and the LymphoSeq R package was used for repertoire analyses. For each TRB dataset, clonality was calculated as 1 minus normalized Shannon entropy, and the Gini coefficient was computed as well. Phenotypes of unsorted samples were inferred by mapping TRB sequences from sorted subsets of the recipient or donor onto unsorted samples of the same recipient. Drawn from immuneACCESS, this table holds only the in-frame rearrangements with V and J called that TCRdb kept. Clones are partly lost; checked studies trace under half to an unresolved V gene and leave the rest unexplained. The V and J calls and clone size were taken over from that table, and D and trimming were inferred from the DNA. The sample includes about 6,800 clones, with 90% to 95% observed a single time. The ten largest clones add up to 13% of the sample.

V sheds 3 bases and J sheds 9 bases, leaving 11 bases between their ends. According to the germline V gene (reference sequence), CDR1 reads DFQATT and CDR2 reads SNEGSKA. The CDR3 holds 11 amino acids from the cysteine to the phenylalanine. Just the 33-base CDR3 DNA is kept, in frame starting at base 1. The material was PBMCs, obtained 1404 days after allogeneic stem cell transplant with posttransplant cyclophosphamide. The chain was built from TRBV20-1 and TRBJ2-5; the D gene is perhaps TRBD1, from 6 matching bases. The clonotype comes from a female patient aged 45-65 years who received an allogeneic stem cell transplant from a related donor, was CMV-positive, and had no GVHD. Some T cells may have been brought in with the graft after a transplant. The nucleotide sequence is TGCAGTGCTAGCCAGGGGAAGGCCCAGTACTTC. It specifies CSASQGKAQYF.